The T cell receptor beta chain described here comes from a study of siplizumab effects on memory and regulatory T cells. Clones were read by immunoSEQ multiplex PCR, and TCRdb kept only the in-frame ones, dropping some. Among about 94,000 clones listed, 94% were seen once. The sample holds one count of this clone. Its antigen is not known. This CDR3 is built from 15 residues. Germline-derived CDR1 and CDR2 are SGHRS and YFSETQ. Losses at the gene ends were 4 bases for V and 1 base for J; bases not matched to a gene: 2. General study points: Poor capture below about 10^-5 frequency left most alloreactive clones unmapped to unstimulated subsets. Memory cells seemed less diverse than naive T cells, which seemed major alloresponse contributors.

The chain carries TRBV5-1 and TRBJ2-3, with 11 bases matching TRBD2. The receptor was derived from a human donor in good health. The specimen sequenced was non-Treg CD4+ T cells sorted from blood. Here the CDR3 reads CASSTGLAGTDTQYF. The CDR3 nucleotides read TGCGCCAGCAGCACGGGACTAGCGGGCACAGATACGCAGTATTTT.